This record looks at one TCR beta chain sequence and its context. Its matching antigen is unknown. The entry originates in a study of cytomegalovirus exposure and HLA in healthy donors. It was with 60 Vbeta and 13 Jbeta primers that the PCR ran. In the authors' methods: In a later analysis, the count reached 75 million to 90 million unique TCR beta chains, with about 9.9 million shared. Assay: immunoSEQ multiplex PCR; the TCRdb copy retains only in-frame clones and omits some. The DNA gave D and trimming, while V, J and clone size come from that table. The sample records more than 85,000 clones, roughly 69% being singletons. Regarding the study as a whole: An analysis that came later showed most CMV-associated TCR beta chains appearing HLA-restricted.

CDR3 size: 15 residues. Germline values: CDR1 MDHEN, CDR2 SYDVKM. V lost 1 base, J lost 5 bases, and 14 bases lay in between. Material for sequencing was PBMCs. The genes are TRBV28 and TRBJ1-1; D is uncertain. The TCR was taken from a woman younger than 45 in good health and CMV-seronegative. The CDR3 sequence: CASSLLGASGTEAFF. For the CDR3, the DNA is TGTGCCAGCAGTTTATTGGGCGCCAGCGGGACTGAAGCTTTCTTT.